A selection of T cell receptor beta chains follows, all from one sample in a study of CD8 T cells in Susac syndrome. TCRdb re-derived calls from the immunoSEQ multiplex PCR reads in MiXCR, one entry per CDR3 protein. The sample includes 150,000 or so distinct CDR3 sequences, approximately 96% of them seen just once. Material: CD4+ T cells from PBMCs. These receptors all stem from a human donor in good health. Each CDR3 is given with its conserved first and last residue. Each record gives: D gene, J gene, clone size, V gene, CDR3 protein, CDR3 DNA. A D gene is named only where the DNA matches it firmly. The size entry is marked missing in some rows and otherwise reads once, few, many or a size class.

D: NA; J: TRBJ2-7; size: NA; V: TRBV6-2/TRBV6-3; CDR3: CASSYSWSNEQYF; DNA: TGTGCCAGCAGTTACTCGTGGTCCAACGAGCAGTACTTC
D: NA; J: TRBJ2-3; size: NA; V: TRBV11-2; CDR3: CASSLDRGGGTDTQYF; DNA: TGTGCCAGCAGCTTAGATCGGGGCGGGGGCACAGATACGCAGTATTTT
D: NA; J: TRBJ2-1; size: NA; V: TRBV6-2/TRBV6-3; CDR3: CASSQSQGYNEQFF; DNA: TGTGCCAGCAGCCAATCTCAGGGCTACAATGAGCAGTTCTTC
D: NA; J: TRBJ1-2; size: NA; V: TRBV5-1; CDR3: CASSSQLVGSPYGYTF; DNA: TGCGCCAGCAGCTCCCAACTAGTTGGAAGTCCCTATGGCTACACCTTC
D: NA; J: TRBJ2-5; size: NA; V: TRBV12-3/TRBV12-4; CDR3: CASRRGSKETQYF; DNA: TGTGCCAGCCGCAGGGGCAGCAAAGAGACCCAGTACTTC
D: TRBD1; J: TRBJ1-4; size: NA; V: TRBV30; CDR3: CALQGVYEKLFF; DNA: TGTGCCTTACAGGGGGTATATGAAAAACTGTTTTTT
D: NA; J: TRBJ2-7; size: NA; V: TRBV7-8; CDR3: CASSRSDGTYEQYF; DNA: TGTGCCAGCAGCCGATCGGACGGCACGTACGAGCAGTACTTC
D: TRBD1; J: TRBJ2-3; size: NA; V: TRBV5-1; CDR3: CASTRTGSTDTQYF; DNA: TGCGCCAGCACGAGGACAGGTAGCACAGATACGCAGTATTTT
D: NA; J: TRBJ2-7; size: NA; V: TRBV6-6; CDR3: CASSGLLYEQYF; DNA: TGTGCCAGCTCGGGACTCCTCTACGAGCAGTACTTC
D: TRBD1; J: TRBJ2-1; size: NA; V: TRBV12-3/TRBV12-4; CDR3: CASSLSPGTGGGEQFF; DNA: TGTGCCAGCAGTTTATCGCCCGGGACAGGGGGGGGTGAGCAGTTCTTC
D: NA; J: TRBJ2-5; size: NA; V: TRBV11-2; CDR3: CASSLEGPRRNF; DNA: TGTGCCAGCAGCTTAGAAGGCCCAAGGAGGAACTTC
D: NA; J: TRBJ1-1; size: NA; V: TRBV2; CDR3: CASSEGQGYTEAFF; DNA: TGTGCCAGCAGTGAAGGTCAGGGCTACACTGAAGCTTTCTTT
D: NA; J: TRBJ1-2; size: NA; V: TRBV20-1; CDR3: CSASSRGRGYGYTF; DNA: TGCAGTGCTAGCTCAAGGGGTCGCGGCTATGGCTACACCTTC
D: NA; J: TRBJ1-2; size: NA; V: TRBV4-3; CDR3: CASSQAARDGGYTF; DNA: TGCGCCAGCAGCCAGGCCGCGAGGGATGGTGGCTACACCTTC
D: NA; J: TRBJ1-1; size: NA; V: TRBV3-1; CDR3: CASSQDSQGVTEAFF; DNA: TGTGCCAGCAGCCAAGATTCCCAGGGCGTCACTGAAGCTTTCTTT
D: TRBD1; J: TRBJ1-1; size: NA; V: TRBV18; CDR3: CASSPGQSTPEAFF; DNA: TGTGCCAGCTCGCCGGGACAGTCAACCCCTGAAGCTTTCTTT
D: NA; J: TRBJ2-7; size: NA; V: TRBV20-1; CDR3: CSARYGWGGGEQYF; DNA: TGCAGTGCTAGATATGGCTGGGGAGGGGGCGAGCAGTACTTC
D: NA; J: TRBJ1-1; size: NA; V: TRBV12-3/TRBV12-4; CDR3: CASSLFSSRSEAFF; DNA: TGTGCCAGCAGTTTGTTTAGCAGTCGATCTGAAGCTTTCTTT
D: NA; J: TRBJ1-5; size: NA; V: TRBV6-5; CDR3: CASSYSTGNNQPQHF; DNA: TGTGCCAGCAGTTACTCGACAGGCAACAATCAGCCCCAGCATTTT
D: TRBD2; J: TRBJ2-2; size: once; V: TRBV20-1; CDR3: CSAREDPSGVNTGELFF; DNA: TGCAGTGCTAGAGAAGATCCTAGCGGGGTAAACACCGGGGAGCTGTTTTTT
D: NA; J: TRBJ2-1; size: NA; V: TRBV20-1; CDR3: CSARDRSSNEQFF; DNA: TGCAGTGCTAGAGATCGGTCCTCCAATGAGCAGTTCTTC
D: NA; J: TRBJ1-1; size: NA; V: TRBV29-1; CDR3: CSATPGTEAFF; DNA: TGCAGCGCAACCCCAGGGACTGAAGCTTTCTTT
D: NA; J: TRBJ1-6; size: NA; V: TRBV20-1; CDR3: CSAREGQHHSPLHF; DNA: TGCAGTGCTAGAGAAGGACAACACCATTCACCCCTCCACTTT
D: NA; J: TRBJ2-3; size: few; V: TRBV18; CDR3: CASSPRDGRTDTQYF; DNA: TGTGCCAGCTCACCGCGGGACGGACGTACAGATACGCAGTATTTT
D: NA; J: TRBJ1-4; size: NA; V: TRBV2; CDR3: CASSGEGVQGGKLFF; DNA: TGTGCCAGCAGTGGCGAGGGGGTACAGGGCGGTAAACTGTTTTTT
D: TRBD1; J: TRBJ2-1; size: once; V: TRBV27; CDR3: CASSLERGLVNEQFF; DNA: TGTGCCAGCAGTTTAGAGAGGGGGCTAGTTAATGAGCAGTTCTTC
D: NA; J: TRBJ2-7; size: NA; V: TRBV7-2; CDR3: CASSLERVRYF; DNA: TGTGCCAGCAGCTTAGAAAGAGTGCGGTACTTC
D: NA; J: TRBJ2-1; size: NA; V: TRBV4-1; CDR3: CASSQEGNEQFF; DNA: TGCGCCAGCAGCCAAGAGGGCAATGAGCAGTTCTTC
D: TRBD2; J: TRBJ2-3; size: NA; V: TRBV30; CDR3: CAWTLLGRESDTQYF; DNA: TGTGCCTGGACCCTACTGGGGAGGGAGTCGGATACGCAGTATTTT
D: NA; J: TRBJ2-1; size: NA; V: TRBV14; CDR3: CASSQGPWGRYNEQFF; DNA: TGTGCCAGCAGCCAAGGCCCCTGGGGGAGATACAATGAGCAGTTCTTC